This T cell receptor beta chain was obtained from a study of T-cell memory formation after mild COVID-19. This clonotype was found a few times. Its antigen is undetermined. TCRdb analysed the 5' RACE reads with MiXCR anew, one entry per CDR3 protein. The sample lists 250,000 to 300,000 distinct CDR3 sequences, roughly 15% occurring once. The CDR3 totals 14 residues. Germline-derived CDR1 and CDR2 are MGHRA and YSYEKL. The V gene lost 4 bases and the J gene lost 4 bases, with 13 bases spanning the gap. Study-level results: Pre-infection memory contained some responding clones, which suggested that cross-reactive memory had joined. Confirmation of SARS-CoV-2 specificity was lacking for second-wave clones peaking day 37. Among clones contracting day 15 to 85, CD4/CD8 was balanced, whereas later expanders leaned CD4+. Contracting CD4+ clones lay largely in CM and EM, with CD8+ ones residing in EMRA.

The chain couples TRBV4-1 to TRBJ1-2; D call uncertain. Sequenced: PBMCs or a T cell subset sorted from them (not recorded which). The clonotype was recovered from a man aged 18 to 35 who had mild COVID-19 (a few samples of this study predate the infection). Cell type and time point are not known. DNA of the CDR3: TGCGCCAGCAGCCCGCTGACGGACCTCTATGGCTACACCTTC. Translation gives CASSPLTDLYGYTF.